The source of this T cell receptor beta chain is a study of Graves' ophthalmopathy and Graves' hyperthyroidism. CDR1 DFQATT and CDR2 SNEGSKA come from the germline V gene (reference sequence). The CDR3 has 14 residues. V shed 0 bases and J 5 bases; nucleotides not matched to a gene: 7. Moderate-to-severe activity, CAS ≥3, NOSPECS ≥4 and a duration under 3 months were seen in donors with ophthalmopathy. Enrollment excluded any patients with other autoimmune diseases, uncontrolled infections, pregnancy or lactation. RNA served as the template for amplifying TCR beta CDR3 regions. After a first-round RT-PCR with HTBI primers, a second-round multiplex PCR was run. Using its own MiXCR run on the multiplex PCR reads, TCRdb lists one record per CDR3 protein. The sample includes about 640,000 distinct CDR3 sequences, about two fifths seen only once; the top ten take 3% to 3.5%. The sample holds a few counts of this clonotype.

This rearrangement joins TRBV20-1 to TRBJ2-7, with 7 bases identical to TRBD1. Sample: peripheral blood. This TCR came from an adult man with Graves' ophthalmopathy. CDR3 DNA sequence: TGCAGTGCTAGAGATGAGACAGGGCCCGACGAGCAGTACTTC. Translating it yields CSARDETGPDEQYF.